This is a list of T cell receptor beta chains from one sample in a study of control samples from healthy donors and cancer patients. The table came from immunoSEQ multiplex PCR; TCRdb's copy has only in-frame clones and leaves some out. Of approximately 140,000 clones detected, approximately 91% appear once; the ten largest clones hold about 9%. The specimen sequenced was blood. The receptors originated from a woman aged 25 to 39 in good health. Both conserved end residues are part of each CDR3. A clone size is listed for some rows: how often the clone was seen (once, few, many), or a class if it is expanded.

CDR3 protein: CATSASGLAGKYDTQYF
clone size: -
J gene: TRBJ2-3
V gene: TRBV15

CDR3 protein: CAISETGTSGNTIYF
clone size: few
J gene: TRBJ1-3
V gene: TRBV10-3

CDR3 protein: CASSPGRTYEQYF
clone size: -
J gene: TRBJ2-7
V gene: TRBV18

CDR3 protein: CASSGQGATGLYNEQFF
clone size: -
J gene: TRBJ2-1
V gene: TRBV2

CDR3 protein: CASSDGTGTETQYF
clone size: -
J gene: TRBJ2-5
V gene: TRBV7-3

CDR3 protein: CASSPGTTVNSPLHF
clone size: once
J gene: TRBJ1-6
V gene: TRBV18

CDR3 protein: CASSPRTGGVTDTQYF
clone size: -
J gene: TRBJ2-3
V gene: TRBV5-1

CDR3 protein: CASTGAGQPQHF
clone size: -
J gene: TRBJ1-5
V gene: TRBV19

CDR3 protein: CASSHYGRGYEQYF
clone size: -
J gene: TRBJ2-7
V gene: TRBV14

CDR3 protein: CASSLVPAGSEAFF
clone size: -
J gene: TRBJ1-1
V gene: TRBV7-2

CDR3 protein: CASSTGTASSYEQYF
clone size: -
J gene: TRBJ2-7
V gene: TRBV5-1

CDR3 protein: CASSLGSGRADTQYF
clone size: -
J gene: TRBJ2-3
V gene: TRBV7-3

CDR3 protein: CASSLAARANTGELFF
clone size: -
J gene: TRBJ2-2
V gene: TRBV7-2

CDR3 protein: CSGGTSGYEQYF
clone size: -
J gene: TRBJ2-7
V gene: TRBV29-1

CDR3 protein: CASSLTRGRSTEAFF
clone size: -
J gene: TRBJ1-1
V gene: TRBV28

CDR3 protein: CASSSRDGALIEQYF
clone size: -
J gene: TRBJ2-7
V gene: TRBV3-1/TRBV3-2

CDR3 protein: CASSVGPGAYEQYF
clone size: -
J gene: TRBJ2-7
V gene: TRBV9

CDR3 protein: CASSPLLDEQYF
clone size: once
J gene: TRBJ2-7
V gene: TRBV12-1

CDR3 protein: CASSQAQRAGANVLTF
clone size: -
J gene: TRBJ2-6
V gene: TRBV3-1/TRBV3-2

CDR3 protein: CASMGASNSYEQYF
clone size: -
J gene: TRBJ2-7
V gene: TRBV10-2

CDR3 protein: CASTPTYPNIQYF
clone size: -
J gene: TRBJ2-4
V gene: TRBV11-2

CDR3 protein: CASSSLRLAGASEQFF
clone size: -
J gene: TRBJ2-1
V gene: TRBV7-6

CDR3 protein: CASSGAGGRTEAFF
clone size: -
J gene: TRBJ1-1
V gene: TRBV19

CDR3 protein: CASSLAGANTGELFF
clone size: -
J gene: TRBJ2-2
V gene: TRBV28

CDR3 protein: CASSSRGLAGEGSSYNEQFF
clone size: -
J gene: TRBJ2-1
V gene: TRBV7-3

CDR3 protein: CASRIGVAGDQETQYF
clone size: -
J gene: TRBJ2-5
V gene: TRBV5-1

CDR3 protein: CASSQATGFTANEKLFF
clone size: -
J gene: TRBJ1-4
V gene: TRBV3-1/TRBV3-2

CDR3 protein: CASRDRQGAGNTIYF
clone size: -
J gene: TRBJ1-3
V gene: TRBV6-5

CDR3 protein: CAWSGGSGNTIYF
clone size: -
J gene: TRBJ1-3
V gene: TRBV30

CDR3 protein: CAISEGSGGSSYEQYF
clone size: few
J gene: TRBJ2-7
V gene: TRBV10-3

CDR3 protein: CSVEVQGGEPQHF
clone size: -
J gene: TRBJ1-5
V gene: TRBV29-1

CDR3 protein: CASSRGNTGELFF
clone size: -
J gene: TRBJ2-2
V gene: TRBV13

CDR3 protein: CATSGDSGYNEQFF
clone size: -
J gene: TRBJ2-1
V gene: TRBV2

CDR3 protein: CASSPGPRGTHQPQHF
clone size: -
J gene: TRBJ1-5
V gene: TRBV19

CDR3 protein: CASSRSGSSTDTQYF
clone size: -
J gene: TRBJ2-3
V gene: TRBV6-5

CDR3 protein: CASTLSGQGAYEQYF
clone size: -
J gene: TRBJ2-7
V gene: TRBV11-2

CDR3 protein: CATSDLPDNSPLHF
clone size: -
J gene: TRBJ1-6
V gene: TRBV24-1

CDR3 protein: CASSPDTGGEETQYF
clone size: -
J gene: TRBJ2-5
V gene: TRBV5-1

CDR3 protein: CASSLAPSSSYEQYF
clone size: -
J gene: TRBJ2-7
V gene: TRBV7-6

CDR3 protein: CASSLVRGTTDTQYF
clone size: once
J gene: TRBJ2-3
V gene: TRBV11-2

CDR3 protein: CASTFRGGGGEQYF
clone size: -
J gene: TRBJ2-7
V gene: TRBV5-1

CDR3 protein: CSVFDRNSYEQYF
clone size: -
J gene: TRBJ2-7
V gene: TRBV29-1

CDR3 protein: CASTLGQGAREQFF
clone size: -
J gene: TRBJ2-1
V gene: TRBV5-6

CDR3 protein: CSVDPYLGAGNSYNEQFF
clone size: -
J gene: TRBJ2-1
V gene: TRBV29-1

CDR3 protein: CASSAQWGRAAADQPQHF
clone size: -
J gene: TRBJ1-5
V gene: TRBV21-1

CDR3 protein: CASSLDGRAWNEQFF
clone size: -
J gene: TRBJ2-1
V gene: TRBV7-2

CDR3 protein: CASSLEYSGVSGGETQYF
clone size: -
J gene: TRBJ2-5
V gene: TRBV11-3

CDR3 protein: CASSYRIGNEKLFF
clone size: few
J gene: TRBJ1-4
V gene: TRBV4-1

CDR3 protein: CASSGQGASGANVLTF
clone size: -
J gene: TRBJ2-6
V gene: TRBV7-3

CDR3 protein: CASSSRTGTERSPLHF
clone size: -
J gene: TRBJ1-6
V gene: TRBV27